Below, 12 T cell receptor beta chains from the same sample are listed, as sequenced in a study of cytomegalovirus exposure and HLA in healthy donors. PCR employed 60 Vbeta and 13 Jbeta primers. The assay was immunoSEQ multiplex PCR, and TCRdb's table has in-frame clones only and misses some. The sample records 200,000 or so clones, roughly four fifths being singletons. Material: PBMCs. The receptors derive from a woman aged 40-49 years in good health and CMV-seronegative.

This clone was seen only once. The chain carries TRBV30 and TRBJ1-1; D is unclear. The germline CDR1 and CDR2 sequences are GTSNPN and SVGIG (reference sequence). CDR3 length equals 11 residues. V lost 3 bases and J 5 bases, leaving 7 bases between the germline ends. In DNA form, the CDR3 reads TGTGCCTGGAGCCAACTGACTGAAGCTTTCTTT. Translated, it gives CAWSQLTEAFF.

The rearrangement links TRBV9 to TRBJ1-1, with a weak D call TRBD1 (6 bases). V lost 8 bases and J lost 1, with 12 bases in between. Germline CDR1 reads SGDLS; CDR2 reads YYNGEE. The CDR3 covers 13 residues. This CDR3 is CASGIGGNTEAFF. In DNA form, the CDR3 reads TGTGCCAGTGGGATAGGGGGGAACACTGAAGCTTTCTTT.

The chain recombines TRBV7-9 with TRBJ1-2, with a tentative D call TRBD1 (6 bases). The CDR3 loop spans 12 amino acids. From germline, CDR1 is SEHNR and CDR2 FQNEAQ (reference sequence). The V gene lost 10 bases and the J gene lost 1 base, with 10 bases spanning the gap. The CDR3 sequence: CAIGGGNYGYTF. The CDR3 DNA reads as TGTGCCATAGGGGGGGGTAACTATGGCTACACCTTC.

The chain links TRBV5-1 to TRBJ2-7; 11 bases line up with TRBD1. The trim removed 2 bases at V and 6 bases at J, leaving 1 base unmatched. The length of the CDR3 is 13 residues. In germline, CDR1 is SGHRS, CDR2 YFSETQ. CDR3 sequence (DNA): TGCGCCAGCAGCTTAGGGACAGGGGGCGAGCAGTACTTC. This gives the protein CASSLGTGGEQYF.

The rearrangement uses TRBV9 and TRBJ2-1, with 11 nucleotides matching TRBD2. This CDR3 has 21 amino acids. From germline, CDR1 is SGDLS and CDR2 YYNGEE. V trimming: 1 base; J trimming: 6 bases; junction bases outside the gene matches: 21. This chain's CDR3 is CASSVSFRFGTGTSGVNEQFF. The CDR3 DNA reads as TGTGCCAGCAGCGTATCCTTTCGTTTTGGGACCGGGACTAGCGGCGTCAATGAGCAGTTCTTC.

This chain uses TRBV4-1 with TRBJ2-7; 7 bases are shared with TRBD2. This CDR3 has 18 amino acids. V gave up 4 bases and J gave up 5 bases; unmatched junction bases: 20. Germline CDR1 and CDR2: MGHRA and YSYEKL. The CDR3 DNA reads as TGCGCCAGCAGCCTCCGTAGGGAGGAGCGGGATGGGGGAGACGAGCAGTACTTC. Residues: CASSLRREERDGGDEQYF.

The chain employs TRBV19 and TRBJ1-2; TRBD1 matches 7 bases. Trimming removed 9 bases from V and 1 base from J; junction bases left unmatched: 5. The germline CDR1 and CDR2 sequences are LNHDA and SQIVND (reference sequence). The CDR3 is 13 residues long. The DNA of the CDR3 is TGTGCCAGCCTACAGGGGTTTAACTATGGCTACACCTTC. Translating it yields CASLQGFNYGYTF.

This clone has just one count. The rearrangement uses TRBV7-6 and TRBJ2-7, with TRBD1 identical over 7 bases. Germline-derived CDR1 and CDR2 are SGHVS and FNYEAQ. The CDR3 sequence is 17 residues long. V trimming: 0 bases; J trimming: 0 bases; junction bases outside the gene matches: 8. CDR3 sequence reads: CASSLARQGPISYEQYF. The CDR3 nucleotides are TGTGCCAGCAGCTTAGCGAGACAGGGACCTATCTCCTACGAGCAGTACTTC.

This chain uses TRBV2 with TRBJ2-1, with D possibly TRBD2 on 6 matching bases. The CDR3 extends over 17 amino acids. Trimming took 5 bases from V and 2 from J, leaving 19 bases between them. Germline V gene lookup returns CDR1 SNHLY and CDR2 FYNNEI. The CDR3 DNA follows: TGTGCCAGCAGTCAGATCGAGACTAGTGGGGCCTACAATGAGCAGTTCTTC. Its protein is CASSQIETSGAYNEQFF.

This clone was seen a single time. V is TRBV4-1 and J is TRBJ1-1, with 7 bases aligning to TRBD1. The trim removed 5 bases at V and 4 bases at J, leaving 16 bases unmatched. Germline loops: CDR1 MGHRA, CDR2 YSYEKL. The CDR3 is 17 amino acids. In nucleotides, the CDR3 is TGCGCCAGCAGCTTAGGGGCAGGGGGGTCTGCAGGCACTGAAGCTTTCTTT. This encodes CASSLGAGGSAGTEAFF.

This clone was found a few times. The V and J genes are TRBV13 and TRBJ2-6, with 12 bases aligning to TRBD1. This CDR3 spans 18 amino acids. V lost 5 bases and J lost 7; bases outside the gene matches: 12. Per the germline V gene, CDR1 is PRHDT and CDR2 is FYEKMQ (reference sequence). CDR3 coding DNA: TGTGCCAGCAGCGCCCCGGGACAGGGGGCTGTTGGCGCCAACGTCCTGACTTTC. Its translation: CASSAPGQGAVGANVLTF.

The chain combines TRBV7-9 with TRBJ2-4, with TRBD1 identical over 11 bases. Germline CDR1 is SEHNR and CDR2 is FQNEAQ (reference sequence). CDR3 length equals 16 residues. The V and J ends lost 3 bases and 7 bases, in that order; junction bases with no gene match: 8. CDR3 sequence: CASSFQDRGRLNIQYF. Here the CDR3 DNA reads TGTGCCAGCAGCTTCCAGGACAGGGGGCGCCTTAACATTCAGTACTTC.